Listed below are T cell receptor beta chains from one sample, sequenced in a study of response to subunit inactivated influenza vaccine. TCRdb fed the RT-PCR reads into MiXCR, producing one record per CDR3 protein. The sample has about half a million distinct CDR3 sequences, 7.5% to 8.5% seen once. The material sequenced was PBMCs from blood, taken around 25 months after vaccination. These receptors were obtained from a man between 50 and 75 years old who received an inactivated influenza vaccine. Both conserved end residues are part of each CDR3. A D gene is named only where the DNA matches it firmly. Size tells how often a clone was seen (once, few, many) or the class of an expanded clone, and some rows leave it out.

d_call: TRBD1
j_call: TRBJ2-1
clone_size: few
v_call: TRBV18
cdr3_aa: CASSPGQGAVGEQFF
cdr3_nt: TGTGCCAGCTCACCGGGACAGGGGGCTGTGGGTGAGCAGTTCTTC

d_call: -
j_call: TRBJ2-5
clone_size: -
v_call: TRBV4-3
cdr3_aa: CASSQLVGRAQETQYF
cdr3_nt: TGCGCCAGCAGCCAATTAGTGGGGAGAGCGCAAGAGACCCAGTACTTC

d_call: -
j_call: TRBJ1-2
clone_size: few
v_call: TRBV3-1
cdr3_aa: CASSLRGRGYTF
cdr3_nt: TGTGCCAGCAGCCTCAGGGGACGTGGCTACACCTTC

d_call: -
j_call: TRBJ1-3
clone_size: -
v_call: TRBV11-2
cdr3_aa: CASSPVGRSSGNTIYF
cdr3_nt: TGTGCCAGCAGCCCCGTAGGACGGAGCTCTGGAAACACCATATATTTT

d_call: -
j_call: TRBJ2-4
clone_size: -
v_call: TRBV6-1
cdr3_aa: CASSENPAKNIQYF
cdr3_nt: TGTGCCAGCAGTGAGAACCCAGCCAAAAACATTCAGTACTTC

d_call: -
j_call: TRBJ2-5
clone_size: few
v_call: TRBV29-1
cdr3_aa: CSVHRAETQYF
cdr3_nt: TGCAGCGTTCACAGGGCTGAGACCCAGTACTTC

d_call: -
j_call: TRBJ1-1
clone_size: few
v_call: TRBV3-1
cdr3_aa: CASSQGLNGFAAFF
cdr3_nt: TGTGCCAGCAGCCAAGGACTAAACGGATTCGCAGCTTTCTTT

d_call: TRBD1
j_call: TRBJ1-6
clone_size: many
v_call: TRBV4-2
cdr3_aa: CASSQEAQGQGFYNSPLHF
cdr3_nt: TGTGCCAGCAGCCAAGAAGCCCAGGGACAGGGCTTCTATAATTCACCCCTCCACTTT

d_call: TRBD1
j_call: TRBJ1-1
clone_size: many
v_call: TRBV12-3/TRBV12-4
cdr3_aa: CASIRGHTEAFF
cdr3_nt: TGTGCCAGCATTAGGGGGCACACTGAAGCTTTCTTT

d_call: -
j_call: TRBJ2-6
clone_size: few
v_call: TRBV5-1
cdr3_aa: CASSAQGGTSGANVLTF
cdr3_nt: TGCGCCAGCAGCGCTCAGGGGGGCACCTCTGGGGCCAACGTCCTGACTTTC

d_call: -
j_call: TRBJ1-4
clone_size: few
v_call: TRBV11-2
cdr3_aa: CASSPIWGQVNEKLFF
cdr3_nt: TGTGCCAGCAGCCCCATATGGGGACAAGTTAATGAAAAACTGTTTTTT

d_call: -
j_call: TRBJ2-1
clone_size: many
v_call: TRBV7-9
cdr3_aa: CASSLRGASINEQFF
cdr3_nt: TGTGCCAGCAGCTTAAGGGGGGCGTCGATCAATGAGCAGTTCTTC

d_call: -
j_call: TRBJ2-5
clone_size: -
v_call: TRBV29-1
cdr3_aa: CSVDSDAAGEETQYF
cdr3_nt: TGCAGCGTTGATTCGGACGCAGCAGGCGAAGAGACCCAGTACTTC

d_call: -
j_call: TRBJ2-3
clone_size: many
v_call: TRBV7-2
cdr3_aa: CASSLQARTDTQYF
cdr3_nt: TGTGCCAGCAGCTTACAAGCCCGCACAGATACGCAGTATTTT

d_call: -
j_call: TRBJ2-2
clone_size: few
v_call: TRBV6-5
cdr3_aa: CASSYGPNIGTGELFF
cdr3_nt: TGTGCCAGCAGTTACGGCCCTAATATCGGCACCGGGGAGCTGTTTTTT

d_call: TRBD2
j_call: TRBJ2-1
clone_size: few
v_call: TRBV12-3/TRBV12-4
cdr3_aa: CASRPRGREGNEQFF
cdr3_nt: TGTGCCAGCAGACCACGAGGGCGGGAGGGCAATGAGCAGTTCTTC

d_call: -
j_call: TRBJ1-5
clone_size: -
v_call: TRBV20-1
cdr3_aa: CSAKSVAGRLEPQHF
cdr3_nt: TGCAGTGCTAAGTCCGTGGCAGGGCGACTTGAGCCCCAGCATTTT

d_call: -
j_call: TRBJ1-1
clone_size: few
v_call: TRBV30
cdr3_aa: CAWSYGMNTEAFF
cdr3_nt: TGTGCCTGGAGTTATGGGATGAACACTGAAGCTTTCTTT

d_call: -
j_call: TRBJ2-6
clone_size: few
v_call: TRBV28
cdr3_aa: CASSLAGPGANVLTF
cdr3_nt: TGTGCCAGCAGTTTAGCAGGGCCCGGGGCCAACGTCCTGACTTTC

d_call: -
j_call: TRBJ2-2
clone_size: few
v_call: TRBV21-1
cdr3_aa: CASIWDRIISNTGELFF
cdr3_nt: TGTGCCAGCATTTGGGACAGGATAATTTCGAACACCGGGGAGCTGTTTTTT

d_call: TRBD2
j_call: TRBJ2-1
clone_size: many
v_call: TRBV10-3
cdr3_aa: CAIRELPSGGAHEQFF
cdr3_nt: TGTGCCATCAGAGAACTTCCTAGCGGGGGGGCCCATGAGCAGTTCTTC

d_call: -
j_call: TRBJ2-7
clone_size: -
v_call: TRBV7-8
cdr3_aa: CASSSQVNYEQYF
cdr3_nt: TGTGCCAGCAGCTCTCAAGTAAACTACGAGCAGTACTTC

d_call: -
j_call: TRBJ2-7
clone_size: many
v_call: TRBV14
cdr3_aa: CASSPNGVGEQYF
cdr3_nt: TGTGCCAGCAGCCCGAACGGGGTTGGGGAGCAGTACTTC

d_call: -
j_call: TRBJ2-3
clone_size: -
v_call: TRBV20-1
cdr3_aa: CSASPRERQSTDTQYF
cdr3_nt: TGCAGTGCTAGTCCTCGGGAGCGGCAGAGCACAGATACGCAGTATTTT

d_call: TRBD2
j_call: TRBJ2-1
clone_size: many
v_call: TRBV12-3/TRBV12-4
cdr3_aa: CASSLDGTSGGAEQFF
cdr3_nt: TGTGCCAGCAGTTTAGATGGGACTAGCGGGGGGGCCGAGCAGTTCTTC

d_call: TRBD2
j_call: TRBJ2-7
clone_size: few
v_call: TRBV11-2
cdr3_aa: CASSRGLAQTTYEQYF
cdr3_nt: TGTGCCAGCAGCCGAGGACTAGCCCAAACAACCTACGAGCAGTACTTC

d_call: TRBD1
j_call: TRBJ1-4
clone_size: few
v_call: TRBV4-1
cdr3_aa: CASSHGTAGNEKLFF
cdr3_nt: TGCGCCAGCAGTCACGGGACAGCGGGGAATGAAAAACTGTTTTTT

d_call: TRBD1
j_call: TRBJ1-1
clone_size: many
v_call: TRBV28
cdr3_aa: CASSYQGETEAFF
cdr3_nt: TGTGCCAGCAGTTATCAGGGGGAGACTGAAGCTTTCTTT

d_call: -
j_call: TRBJ2-1
clone_size: -
v_call: TRBV28
cdr3_aa: CASSSWESYEQFF
cdr3_nt: TGTGCCAGCAGCTCCTGGGAGTCTTATGAGCAGTTCTTC

d_call: -
j_call: TRBJ2-7
clone_size: few
v_call: TRBV12-3/TRBV12-4
cdr3_aa: CASSPLRAPGEQYF
cdr3_nt: TGTGCCAGCAGTCCATTGAGGGCACCAGGCGAGCAGTACTTC

d_call: -
j_call: TRBJ2-5
clone_size: few
v_call: TRBV28
cdr3_aa: CASSFSGLSQETQYF
cdr3_nt: TGTGCCAGCAGTTTTTCGGGACTTTCCCAAGAGACCCAGTACTTC

d_call: -
j_call: TRBJ1-5
clone_size: large
v_call: TRBV10-3
cdr3_aa: CAIKTGSNQPQHF
cdr3_nt: TGTGCCATCAAGACAGGTAGCAATCAGCCCCAGCATTTT

d_call: -
j_call: TRBJ2-5
clone_size: many
v_call: TRBV12-3/TRBV12-4
cdr3_aa: CASSFGLETQYF
cdr3_nt: TGTGCCAGCAGTTTTGGCTTAGAGACCCAGTACTTC

d_call: TRBD2
j_call: TRBJ2-7
clone_size: many
v_call: TRBV29-1
cdr3_aa: CSVEAFSGSGVYF
cdr3_nt: TGCAGCGTTGAAGCTTTCAGCGGGAGCGGCGTGTACTTC

d_call: -
j_call: TRBJ2-3
clone_size: many
v_call: TRBV6-5
cdr3_aa: CASSFYRDGDTQYF
cdr3_nt: TGTGCCAGCAGTTTCTACCGGGACGGGGATACGCAGTATTTT

d_call: TRBD2
j_call: TRBJ2-3
clone_size: many
v_call: TRBV6-2/TRBV6-3
cdr3_aa: CASSYSGAGGVRDTQYF
cdr3_nt: TGTGCCAGCAGTTACTCTGGAGCGGGAGGGGTCCGAGATACGCAGTATTTT

d_call: -
j_call: TRBJ2-2
clone_size: -
v_call: TRBV5-6
cdr3_aa: CASIRLDTGELFF
cdr3_nt: TGTGCCAGCATTAGGCTGGACACCGGGGAGCTGTTTTTT